By sample share, the clone carrying this T cell receptor beta chain is medium-sized (0.01 to 0.1%). This sample was included in a study of graft-versus-host responses after intestinal transplantation. Study in general: Each recipient received a multivisceral, liver-intestinal, or isolated intestinal graft. Every one of the recipients received anti-thymocyte globulin induction and afterwards took tacrolimus and steroids for around 3 years.

V was cut by 5 bases and J by 2 bases, with 7 bases left in between. The CDR3 is 12 amino acids. Germline CDR1 and CDR2: MNHNS and SASEGT. Broader study findings: Some GvH clones appeared in ileal mucosa or blood before recipient bone marrow.

CFSE-labeled responder cells (approximately 200,000) were plated with approximately 200,000 irradiated, violet-dye-labeled stimulator cells. Dividing CFSE-low CD3+CD4+ and CD3+CD8+ responders were isolated by sorting after the reaction. Some clones are missing from TCRdb's copy, which holds only in-frame ones; the method was immunoSEQ multiplex PCR. The sample lists 7,000 or so clones, around a quarter occurring once. The material sequenced was alloreactive CD8+ T cells from a mixed lymphocyte reaction culture, taken before transplantation. Subset denoted: CFSE-low proliferating T cells sorted from approximately 6-day pre-transplant mixed lymphocyte reaction (GvH or HvG direction). The clonotype was recovered from a human patient who was an organ donor for intestinal transplantation. The rearrangement links TRBV6-1 to TRBJ2-7; D ambiguous. The DNA for the CDR3 is TGTGCCAGCAGTTGGGCCCCCTACGAGCAGTACTTC. It codes for CASSWAPYEQYF.